These 30 T cell receptor beta chains share one sample of origin, sequenced in a study of blood T cells in healthy people across ages. A second PCR, run for roughly 7 to 11 cycles, used a sample-barcoded 5' primer plus a J-beta primer mix. TCRdb re-derived calls from the 5' RACE reads in MiXCR, one entry per CDR3 protein. The sample lists some 1.4 million distinct CDR3 sequences, 40% to 50% occurring once. Sequenced input: blood. Every receptor here comes from a woman aged 18-35 years in good health.

The chain couples TRBV6-5 to TRBJ2-5; D not resolved. V lost 0 bases and J 5 bases, leaving 10 bases between the germline ends. The length of the CDR3 is 14 residues. CDR1 and CDR2 (germline): MNHEY, SVGAGI. The chain's CDR3 is CASSYSRLDETQYF. For the CDR3, the DNA is TGTGCCAGCAGTTACTCGAGGCTTGACGAGACCCAGTACTTC.

This clonotype was picked up a small number of times. The V call is TRBV4-2, the J call TRBJ2-5; D not resolved. The V gene's germline CDR1 is LGHNA and CDR2 YNFKEQ. The germline V and J ends were trimmed by 4 bases and 1 base, with 7 bases remaining between them. The CDR3 is 13 residues long. The chain's CDR3 is CASSPYAQETQYF. DNA of the CDR3: TGTGCCAGCAGCCCCTACGCCCAAGAGACCCAGTACTTC.

This chain uses TRBV12-3 or TRBV12-4 with TRBJ1-1; D possibly corresponds to TRBD1 (6 bases). This CDR3 contains 13 residues. V gave up 5 bases and J gave up 7 bases, with 14 bases separating them. In nucleotides, the CDR3 is TGTGCCAGCAGTCTACAGGGTCTGGGTGAAGCTTTCTTT. As protein: CASSLQGLGEAFF.

The V gene is TRBV7-9, the J gene TRBJ1-1; D unclear. The CDR3 length is 14 residues. V gave up 3 bases and J gave up 4 bases, with 12 bases separating them. CDR1 is SEHNR and CDR2 is FQNEAQ in the germline V gene (reference sequence). CDR3 nucleotide sequence: TGTGCCAGCAGCTTTGGGTCTACGAGCACTGAAGCTTTCTTT. It is translated as CASSFGSTSTEAFF.

This clonotype came up a few times. The CDR3 DNA is TGCGCCAGCAGCACCGGTCTAGCGGGAGACACAGATACGCAGTATTTT. This codes for CASSTGLAGDTDTQYF. The chain couples TRBV5-1 to TRBJ2-3; 10 bases are shared with TRBD2. The CDR3 is 16 residues long. Germline V lookup: CDR1 SGHRS, CDR2 YFSETQ. V shed 4 bases and J 2 bases; nucleotides not matched to a gene: 7.

This clonotype was seen only a few times. The CDR3 spells CSAGTYTYEQYF. CDR3 nucleotides: TGCAGTGCGGGTACCTATACCTACGAGCAGTACTTC. The chain combines TRBV20-1 with TRBJ2-7, with D unclear. The germline V gene encodes CDR1 DFQATT and CDR2 SNEGSKA (reference sequence). The V gene lost 6 bases and the J gene lost 2 bases, with 11 bases spanning the gap. The CDR3 extends over 12 amino acids.

The chain carries TRBV7-2 and TRBJ2-1; D uncertain. V lost 2 bases and J 10 bases, leaving 9 bases between the germline ends. Germline-derived CDR1 and CDR2 are SGHTA and FQGNSA. The CDR3 extends over 12 amino acids. The CDR3 region is CASSLLLGEQFF. CDR3 DNA sequence: TGTGCCAGCAGCTTACTCCTAGGCGAGCAGTTCTTC.

This chain connects TRBV11-2 to TRBJ2-7; 7 bases line up with TRBD1. The CDR3 runs to 16 residues. Germline V CDR1 and CDR2: SGHAT, FQNNGV. The V and J ends lost 5 bases and 0 bases, in that order; junction bases with no gene match: 10. The CDR3 bases are TGTGCCAGCAGCATGCCCGGGACAGTTAGCTCCTACGAGCAGTACTTC. Translated, it gives CASSMPGTVSSYEQYF.

CDR3 region: CAIQPALSTDTQYF. DNA for the CDR3: TGTGCCATCCAACCAGCACTTAGCACAGATACGCAGTATTTT. This sequence joins TRBV7-9 and TRBJ2-3; D gene ambiguous. The germline gives CDR1 SEHNR, CDR2 FQNEAQ (reference sequence). This CDR3 spans 14 amino acids. Trimming removed 10 bases at V and 0 bases at J, with 14 bases between.

This clonotype has a handful of counts. The chain uses TRBV7-2 and TRBJ2-5, with 9 bases identical to TRBD1. With the DNA end fitting TRBJ2-7 better, the J assignment may be wrong. The CDR3 spans 15 residues. Germline CDR1 is SGHTA and CDR2 is FQGNSA. The CDR3 loop reads CASSLVTGGQYEQYF. The DNA of the CDR3 is TGTGCCAGCAGCTTAGTGACAGGGGGGCAATACGAGCAGTACTTC.

J is TRBJ2-7 and V is TRBV6-6; 8 bases align to TRBD2. Germline CDR1 and CDR2: MNHNY and SVGAGI (reference sequence). J was trimmed by 2 bases and V by 6 bases; bases with no gene match: 9. The CDR3 contains 15 residues. This chain's CDR3 is CASSWREDIPYEQYF. The CDR3 DNA reads as TGTGCCAGCAGCTGGCGGGAGGATATCCCCTACGAGCAGTACTTC.

The chain links TRBV6-1 to TRBJ1-1, with TRBD1 as a possible D gene (6 bases). Germline lookup yields CDR1 MNHNS and CDR2 SASEGT. Trimming removed 6 bases from V and 0 bases from J, with 17 bases in between. The CDR3 contains 16 residues. Here the CDR3 DNA reads TGTGCCAGCAGACTCGGGACAACCACTTTGAACACTGAAGCTTTCTTT. Translation gives CASRLGTTTLNTEAFF.

The chain links TRBV7-8 to TRBJ2-7; 14 bases map to TRBD2. Gene TRBJ2-5 matches the end of the DNA better, so the J call may be wrong. Germline CDR1 and CDR2: SGHVS and FQNEAQ. The CDR3 has 19 residues. CDR3 residues: CASSLVGFRTSGGWETQYF. The CDR3 nucleotides read TGTGCCAGCAGCTTAGTTGGATTCAGGACTAGCGGGGGGTGGGAGACCCAGTACTTC.

The genes are TRBV27 and TRBJ1-1, with D possibly TRBD1 on 5 matching bases. CDR1 MNHEY and CDR2 SMNVEV come from the germline V gene (reference sequence). The CDR3 loop spans 14 amino acids. V was pared by 7 bases and J by 1 base, with 13 bases between. DNA for the CDR3: TGTGCCAGCACCAGCGGGGCCGGGAACACTGAAGCTTTCTTT. This sequence encodes CASTSGAGNTEAFF.

DNA for the CDR3: TGCGCCAGCAGCTTTAGCGGGAGTGAATACAATGAGCAGTTCTTC. Protein product: CASSFSGSEYNEQFF. The chain is built from TRBV5-1 and TRBJ2-1, with 9 bases aligning to TRBD2. In germline, CDR1 is SGHRS, CDR2 YFSETQ. V lost 2 bases to trimming and J lost 4 bases; unmatched junction nucleotides: 4. This CDR3 region has 15 residues.

This clonotype was seen just once. V usage is TRBV27 and J usage is TRBJ2-1; TRBD1 matches 10 bases. This CDR3 spans 17 amino acids. With V trimmed by 6 bases and J by 9 bases, 17 bases remained unmatched. CDR1 and CDR2 from the germline V gene are MNHEY and SMNVEV (reference sequence). CDR3 bases: TGTGCCAGCAGCCCTTTTTCCGGGACAGGGGTAGTAAGTGAGCAGTTCTTC. Its translation is CASSPFSGTGVVSEQFF.

This clonotype was recorded a few times. In nucleotides, the CDR3 is TGCAGTGCTAGAGATCGACAGGGGCATCAGCCCCAGCATTTT. Its protein is CSARDRQGHQPQHF. V and J are TRBV20-1 and TRBJ1-5; 8 bases match TRBD1. CDR3 size: 14 residues. The ends lost 0 bases at V and 5 bases at J; junction bases unmatched: 3. Germline V gene data show CDR1 as DFQATT and CDR2 as SNEGSKA (reference sequence).

Only a few counts were recorded for this clonotype. The chain combines TRBV5-1 with TRBJ2-7; TRBD1 matches 7 bases. This CDR3 has 15 amino acids. V lost 4 bases and J lost 2; bases outside the gene matches: 9. The germline V gene encodes CDR1 SGHRS and CDR2 YFSETQ. The CDR3 loop reads CASSGRQGKAYEQYF. Written as DNA, the CDR3 is TGCGCCAGCAGCGGACGACAGGGTAAGGCCTACGAGCAGTACTTC. Drawing the rest from reference TRBV5-1 and TRBJ2-7, the complete variable domain is KAGVTQTPRYLIKTRGQQVTLSCSPISGHRSVSWYQQTPGQGLQFLFEYFSETQRNKGNFPGRFSGRQFSNSRSEMNVSTLELGDSALYLCASSGRQGKAYEQYFGPGTRLTVT.

V gene TRBV5-1 combines with J gene TRBJ1-2; D call uncertain. V lost 6 bases, J lost 2 bases, and 14 bases lay in between. Germline CDR1 and CDR2: SGHRS and YFSETQ. The CDR3 is 14 amino acids. Here the CDR3 DNA reads TGCGCCAGCACCTATGACGGTGTAAACTATGGCTACACCTTC. It codes for CASTYDGVNYGYTF.

This chain uses TRBV29-1 with TRBJ2-3, with 9 bases fitting TRBD2. The CDR3 runs to 14 residues. CDR1 and CDR2 from the germline V gene are SQVTM and ANQGSEA. V shed 2 bases, J shed 11 bases, and the junction held 11 bases outside the gene matches. The CDR3 DNA reads as TGCAGCGTTGAAAAGCGGGAGGTCTACAATGAGCAGTATTTT. Protein sequence: CSVEKREVYNEQYF.

The chain has TRBV5-1 and TRBJ2-3, with 9 bases matching TRBD1. The CDR3 is 15 amino acids. The germline V gene encodes CDR1 SGHRS and CDR2 YFSETQ. V shed 4 bases and J 7 bases; nucleotides not matched to a gene: 10. CDR3 nucleotides: TGCGCCAGCAGCCCGGGACAGGGAGGGTGGAATACGCAGTATTTT. Protein sequence: CASSPGQGGWNTQYF.

This clonotype came up a few times. CDR3 in amino acids: CASSLMTRSPYNEQFF. CDR3 nucleotides: TGCGCCAGCAGCCTCATGACTAGATCCCCTTACAATGAGCAGTTCTTC. The rearrangement joins TRBV5-1 to TRBJ2-1; D may be TRBD2 (6 bases). From germline, CDR1 is SGHRS and CDR2 YFSETQ. CDR3 length equals 16 residues. Trimming left V 4 bases short and J 4 bases short, with 18 bases between. The variable domain in full, completed from reference TRBV5-1 and TRBJ2-1, reads KAGVTQTPRYLIKTRGQQVTLSCSPISGHRSVSWYQQTPGQGLQFLFEYFSETQRNKGNFPGRFSGRQFSNSRSEMNVSTLELGDSALYLCASSLMTRSPYNEQFFGPGTRLTVL.

This clonotype was found once. The genes are TRBV18 and TRBJ1-2, with 9 bases lining up with TRBD1. The CDR3 contains 14 residues. Unmatched junction bases numbered 8, after V lost 5 bases and J lost 7 bases. Germline V gene lookup returns CDR1 KGHSH and CDR2 LQKENI. This CDR3 reads CASSTQGAPGGYTF. In DNA form, the CDR3 reads TGTGCCAGCTCAACACAGGGGGCGCCGGGTGGCTACACCTTC.

This clonotype was picked up a small number of times. The rearrangement links TRBV7-2 to TRBJ2-1, with 8 nucleotides matching TRBD2. Germline V CDR1 and CDR2: SGHTA, FQGNSA. V shed 2 bases, J shed 2 bases, and the junction held 5 bases outside the gene matches. The CDR3 covers 16 residues. CDR3 in amino acids: CASSLSGSQTYNEQFF. In DNA form, the CDR3 reads TGTGCCAGCAGCTTAAGCGGGAGCCAGACCTACAATGAGCAGTTCTTC. Supplemented by reference TRBV7-2 and TRBJ2-1, the full variable domain reads GAGVSQSPSNKVTEKGKDVELRCDPISGHTALYWYRQSLGQGLEFLIYFQGNSAPDKSGLPSDRFSAERTGGSVSTLTIQRTQQEDSAVYLCASSLSGSQTYNEQFFGPGTRLTVL.

This sequence joins TRBV6-6 and TRBJ2-1, with D maybe TRBD2 (7 bases). CDR3 length: 15 residues. V was shortened by 6 bases and J by 9 bases, with 21 bases between the two germline ends. Germline V gives CDR1 MNHNY, CDR2 SVGAGI (reference sequence). CDR3 in amino acids: CASRLKAGATGEQFF. Here the CDR3 DNA reads TGTGCCAGCAGGCTGAAGGCGGGGGCTACAGGTGAGCAGTTCTTC.

This clonotype was counted between two and nine times. This chain joins TRBV2 and TRBJ2-1; TRBD2 agrees at 14 bases. The CDR3 covers 16 residues. Germline values: CDR1 SNHLY, CDR2 FYNNEI. With 9 bases clipped from V and 6 bases from J, the junction kept 10 bases outside the gene matches. DNA of the CDR3: TGTGCCAGTACCCCCACCGGGACTAGCGGGGGCAATGAGCAGTTCTTC. This codes for CASTPTGTSGGNEQFF.

J is TRBJ2-5 and V is TRBV2; maybe TRBD1 (5 bases). The V end lost 7 bases, the J end lost 5 bases, and 17 bases lay between the germline ends. Germline V lookup: CDR1 SNHLY, CDR2 FYNNEI. This CDR3 has 14 amino acids. The CDR3 sequence is CASTEDNNRETQYF. CDR3 nucleotide sequence: TGTGCCAGCACTGAGGACAACAACAGGGAGACCCAGTACTTC.

The chain recombines TRBV29-1 with TRBJ1-4; tentative D call: TRBD1 (5 bases). The V gene's germline CDR1 is SQVTM and CDR2 ANQGSEA. CDR3 length: 15 residues. V dropped 6 bases and J dropped 3 bases, with 17 bases sitting between them. The CDR3 sequence: CSVGVQVHANEKLFF. CDR3 nucleotide sequence: TGCAGCGTAGGAGTACAGGTCCACGCTAATGAAAAACTGTTTTTT.

The genes are TRBV2 and TRBJ1-4; D ambiguous. Per the germline V gene, CDR1 is SNHLY and CDR2 is FYNNEI. There are 15 residues in the CDR3. Trimming took 4 bases from V and 5 from J, leaving 14 bases between them. The CDR3 DNA reads TGTGCCAGCAGTGGAGGTCAGGTTATAAATGAAAAACTGTTTTTT. Its translation is CASSGGQVINEKLFF.

This chain connects TRBV3-1 to TRBJ2-7, with 9 bases aligning to TRBD1. Germline values: CDR1 LGHDT, CDR2 YNNKEL (reference sequence). V was pared by 5 bases and J by 4 bases, with 6 bases of the junction left unmatched. The CDR3 runs 14 residues. The CDR3 loop is CASSYTGGRYEQYF. CDR3 coding DNA: TGTGCCAGCAGCTATACAGGGGGCCGGTACGAGCAGTACTTC.